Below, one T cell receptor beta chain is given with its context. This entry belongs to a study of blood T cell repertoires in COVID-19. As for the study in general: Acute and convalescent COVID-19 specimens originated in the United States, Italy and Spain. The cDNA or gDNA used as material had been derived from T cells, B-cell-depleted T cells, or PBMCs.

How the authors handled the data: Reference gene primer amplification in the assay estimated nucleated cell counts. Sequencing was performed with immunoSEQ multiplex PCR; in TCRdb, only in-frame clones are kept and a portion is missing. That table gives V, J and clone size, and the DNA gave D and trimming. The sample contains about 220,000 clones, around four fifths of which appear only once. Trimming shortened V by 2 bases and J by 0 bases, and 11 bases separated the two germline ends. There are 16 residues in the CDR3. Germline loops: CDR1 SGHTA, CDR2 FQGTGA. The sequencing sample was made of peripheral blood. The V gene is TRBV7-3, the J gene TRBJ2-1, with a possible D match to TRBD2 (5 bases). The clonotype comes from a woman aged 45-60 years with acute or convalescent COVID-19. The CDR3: CASSLLPSRSYNEQFF. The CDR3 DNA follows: TGTGCCAGCAGCTTACTTCCTAGCCGCTCCTACAATGAGCAGTTCTTC.